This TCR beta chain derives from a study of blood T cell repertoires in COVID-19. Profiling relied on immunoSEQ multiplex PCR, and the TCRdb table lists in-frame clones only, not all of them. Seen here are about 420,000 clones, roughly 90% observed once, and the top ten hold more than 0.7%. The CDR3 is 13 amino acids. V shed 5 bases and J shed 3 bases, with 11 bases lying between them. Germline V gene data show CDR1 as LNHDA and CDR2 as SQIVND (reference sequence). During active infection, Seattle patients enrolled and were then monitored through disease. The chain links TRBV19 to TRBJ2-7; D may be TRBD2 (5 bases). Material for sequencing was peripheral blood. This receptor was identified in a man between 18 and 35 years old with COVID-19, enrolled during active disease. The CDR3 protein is CASSSGLYYEQYF. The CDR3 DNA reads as TGTGCCAGTAGTTCCGGACTCTACTACGAGCAGTACTTC.